Sequencing of this TCR beta chain was carried out in a study of tumor T cells in aggressive B-cell lymphoma. Per the germline V gene, CDR1 is SGHTA and CDR2 is FQGTGA. Unmatched junction bases numbered 10, after V lost 5 bases and J lost 10 bases. This CDR3 is 13 amino acids long. Profiling relied on immunoSEQ multiplex PCR, and the TCRdb table lists in-frame clones only, not all of them. This sample has fewer than 2,000 clones, with approximately 95% found just once. Sequenced: tumor tissue. The sequence was collected from an adult with diffuse large B cell lymphoma. The chain recombines TRBV7-3 with TRBJ1-2; 7 positions agree with TRBD1. CDR3 nucleotides: TGTGCCAGCAGCCCGACCAGACAGGGCGTCTACACCTTC. Amino acid sequence: CASSPTRQGVYTF.